This T cell receptor beta chain was retrieved from a study of blood T cell repertoires in COVID-19 (TCRdb year 2020). Broadly, across the study: Samples from collaborators originated in the United States, Italy and Spain and spanned both the acute and convalescent phases of COVID-19. The prospective study material was composed of cDNA or gDNA derived from T cells, B-cell-depleted T cells, or PBMCs. Deeply sampled blood TCRbeta repertoires from subjects exposed to, actively infected with, or recovered from COVID-19 were included in the dataset. A freely available public database, intended as a resource for researchers studying the immune response to SARS-CoV-2, is where the repertoires were released. Samples came from the ongoing ImmuneRACE study (first 160 participants) plus 1,254 subjects from 6 global collaborators. Sample metadata almost always included a de-identified subject ID, COVID-19 status, age in years and sex. HLA class I and class II types, where available, came from metadata supplied by the sample provider rather than from assay-based typing.

To note about this clone: There is no known antigen for this receptor. Per-base quality was not reported, and no clone a single base away is much larger than it.

The immunoSEQ Assay, a bias-controlled multiplex PCR, was used to amplify TCRbeta CDR3 regions from genomic DNA. Processing in the source paper ran as follows. Within the assay, amplification of reference gene primers was used to estimate how many nucleated cells each sample contained. Sequence reads were collapsed and filtered to measure the absolute abundance of every unique TCRbeta CDR3 rearrangement. For each sample, productive Simpson clonality was calculated as the square root of Simpson's diversity index across productive rearrangements. This is the immuneACCESS table as TCRdb keeps it, with only in-frame sequences that have V and J called. A part of the clones is gone; compared with another copy, unresolved V genes explain less than half, and the rest is unexplained. That table supplies the V and J calls and clone size; D and trimming were determined from the DNA. For this sample there are under 250,000 clones; 70% to 90% appear just once. Around 1.5% of the sample lies in the top ten.

General study outcomes and caveats: The quantity of clinical and demographic metadata differed by source and by participant and was supplied without curation.

The collaborating institutions used their own protocols to collect whole blood in K2EDTA tubes. For TCRbeta analysis, collaborator samples were shipped as frozen whole blood, as isolated PBMCs, or as DNA extracted from either sample type. The V end loses 7 bases and the J end loses 0 bases, and a stretch of 12 bases separates them. Inclusive of the bounding cysteine and phenylalanine, the CDR3 is 15 residues long. Only CDR3 DNA remains: 45 bases, in frame from the first base. The germline V gene encodes CDR1 SGHDN and CDR2 FVKESK. The receptor was derived from a man older than 75 with acute or convalescent COVID-19. The sample taken for sequencing was peripheral blood. Rearrangement joined TRBV14 to TRBJ2-2, with a tentative D gene TRBD1 over 5 matching bases. The nucleotide sequence reads TGTGCCAGCACCGCCGACAGCACGAACACCGGGGAGCTGTTTTTT. Its protein product is CASTADSTNTGELFF.